This T cell receptor (beta chain) was recorded in a study of blood T cell repertoires in COVID-19. Produced via immunoSEQ multiplex PCR; TCRdb's table is partial and in-frame only. The sample comprises roughly 210,000 clones, roughly 84% of which are singletons, and more than 7% rests with the top ten. Trimming removed 3 bases at V and 4 bases at J, with 18 bases between. The CDR3 runs 16 residues. Germline V gene lookup returns CDR1 LGHDT and CDR2 YNNKEL (reference sequence). This chain uses TRBV3-1 (or the pseudogene TRBV3-2) with TRBJ1-2, with D possibly TRBD1 on 6 matching bases. The clonotype was recovered from a man aged 30-40 years in a cohort exposed to, infected with or recovered from COVID-19 (not recorded which). Sequencing used PBMCs or T cells enriched from blood (not recorded which). The CDR3 bases are TGTGCCAGCAGCCACAGGGGTCAAGGTTTCCGCTATGGCTACACCTTC. The encoded protein is CASSHRGQGFRYGYTF.